Sequencing of this TCR beta chain was carried out in a study of blood T cell repertoires in COVID-19. Germline V lookup: CDR1 SGHRS, CDR2 YFSETQ. The CDR3 consists of 12 residues. Trimming left V 3 bases short and J 4 bases short, with 5 bases between. TCRdb's copy holds only in-frame clones and misses some; the assay was immunoSEQ multiplex PCR. The profile shows 30,000 to 40,000 clones, about 83% of them singletons. The chain uses TRBV5-1 and TRBJ2-1; no clear D. What was sequenced was peripheral blood. The sequence came from a man over 45 with acute or convalescent COVID-19. This chain's CDR3 is CASSSGYNEQFF. The DNA for the CDR3 is TGCGCCAGCAGCTCAGGTTACAATGAGCAGTTCTTC.